One and the same sample provided the 30 T cell receptor beta chains below, sequenced in a study of human thymus T cells. Method: immunoSEQ multiplex PCR; TCRdb's copy keeps in-frame clones and lacks some. The sample includes 45,000 to 75,000 clones, about 93% of them seen just once. The source material was blood. Receptors were obtained from a boy under two years old with a congenital heart defect but otherwise immunologically healthy.

This clone was picked up one time. The chain couples TRBV6-5 to TRBJ1-4, with 8 bases lining up with TRBD1. V trimming: 6 bases; J trimming: 3 bases; junction bases outside the gene matches: 0. This CDR3 spans 13 amino acids. Germline loops: CDR1 MNHEY, CDR2 SVGAGI. Written as DNA, the CDR3 is TGTGCCAGCAGACAGGGGGCTAATGAAAAACTGTTTTTT. Translating it yields CASRQGANEKLFF.

The chain carries TRBV5-8 and TRBJ1-2; D ambiguous. Germline V gene lookup returns CDR1 SGHTS and CDR2 YDEGEE. The CDR3 has 11 residues. V was shortened by 4 bases and J by 7 bases, with 8 bases between the two germline ends. Here the CDR3 reads CASSVQLGYTF. The CDR3 DNA follows: TGTGCCAGCAGCGTACAGCTTGGCTACACCTTC.

The gene calls are TRBV25-1 and TRBJ2-5, with D hard to call. This CDR3 comprises 11 residues. The V end was cut by 4 bases, the J end by 8 bases, with 8 bases between. Germline V gives CDR1 MGHDK, CDR2 SYGVNS. CDR3 bases: TGTGCCAGCAGTGGGTCCGAAACCCAGTACTTC. Residues: CASSGSETQYF.

The genes are TRBV19 and TRBJ2-6, with TRBD1 identical over 8 bases. The CDR3 runs to 15 residues. The J segment lost 4 bases and the V segment lost 6 bases, leaving 5 bases of the junction unmatched. CDR1 LNHDA and CDR2 SQIVND come from the germline V gene (reference sequence). The CDR3 nucleotides read TGTGCCAGTAGCCGCAGGGGGCGAGGGGCCAACGTCCTGACTTTC. This sequence encodes CASSRRGRGANVLTF.

The chain links TRBV9 to TRBJ2-3, with 11 nucleotides matching TRBD2. The CDR3 has 16 amino acids. CDR1 and CDR2 from the germline V gene are SGDLS and YYNGEE. J gave up 3 bases and V 4 bases, and 7 bases lay outside the gene matches. The DNA for the CDR3 is TGTGCCAGCAGCTCGGGACTAGCGGTTGGTACAGATACGCAGTATTTT. Translating gives CASSSGLAVGTDTQYF. The full variable domain, rest sourced from reference TRBV9 and TRBJ2-3, is DSGVTQTPKHLITATGQRVTLRCSPRSGDLSVYWYQQSLDQGLQFLIQYYNGEERAKGNILERFSAQQFPDLHSELNLSSLELGDSALYFCASSSGLAVGTDTQYFGPGTRLTVL.

J is TRBJ2-1 and V is TRBV9; 10 positions agree with TRBD2. CDR3 length: 15 amino acids. Unmatched junction bases numbered 9, after V lost 3 bases and J lost 9 bases. The germline V gene encodes CDR1 SGDLS and CDR2 YYNGEE. The CDR3 DNA reads TGTGCCAGCAGCGCGAGCGGGGGGGCAAAGAGTGAGCAGTTCTTC. Translation gives CASSASGGAKSEQFF.

This clone was counted a single time. J is TRBJ2-7 and V is TRBV19; possibly TRBD1 for D (5 bases). Germline-derived CDR1 and CDR2 are LNHDA and SQIVND (reference sequence). V was trimmed by 1 base and J by 3 bases, leaving 7 bases between them. The CDR3 runs to 13 residues. The CDR3 reads CASSIGTNYEQYF. The CDR3 DNA is TGTGCCAGTAGTATAGGGACAAACTACGAGCAGTACTTC.

V gene TRBV6-6 combines with J gene TRBJ2-7, with a possible D match to TRBD1 (5 bases). CDR3 length: 14 residues. Germline assignment: CDR1 MNHNY and CDR2 SVGAGI (reference sequence). Trimming removed 2 bases from V and 4 bases from J, with 12 bases in between. CDR3 region: CASSYEIRGYEQYF. The DNA for the CDR3 is TGTGCCAGCAGTTACGAGATTAGGGGTTACGAGCAGTACTTC.

This sequence joins TRBV9 and TRBJ1-1; maybe TRBD1 (5 bases). CDR1 and CDR2 from the germline V gene are SGDLS and YYNGEE. CDR3 size: 17 residues. V was pared by 3 bases and J by 0 bases, with 18 bases between. The CDR3 sequence is CASSARPHSRVNTEAFF. The CDR3 nucleotides read TGTGCCAGCAGCGCCCGCCCGCACTCCAGGGTGAACACTGAAGCTTTCTTT. Drawing the rest from reference TRBV9 and TRBJ1-1, the complete variable domain is DSGVTQTPKHLITATGQRVTLRCSPRSGDLSVYWYQQSLDQGLQFLIQYYNGEERAKGNILERFSAQQFPDLHSELNLSSLELGDSALYFCASSARPHSRVNTEAFFGQGTRLTVV.

This clone has a single count. The rearrangement uses TRBV7-9 and TRBJ2-3; 12 nucleotides match TRBD2. CDR1 is SEHNR and CDR2 is FQNEAQ in the germline V gene (reference sequence). Trimming at V came to 5 bases and at J to 1 base, leaving 4 bases not matched to a gene. The CDR3 loop spans 16 amino acids. The CDR3 DNA sequence: TGTGCCAGCAGCGAGAGACTAGCGGGGGGCACAGATACGCAGTATTTT. Its protein is CASSERLAGGTDTQYF. Filled out from reference TRBV7-9 and TRBJ2-3, the complete variable domain reads DTGVSQNPRHKITKRGQNVTFRCDPISEHNRLYWYRQTLGQGPEFLTYFQNEAQLEKSRLLSDRFSAERPKGSFSTLEIQRTEQGDSAMYLCASSERLAGGTDTQYFGPGTRLTVL.

The chain uses TRBV7-8 and TRBJ2-1; 16 nucleotides line up with TRBD2. Germline V gene data show CDR1 as SGHVS and CDR2 as FQNEAQ. V was clipped by 6 bases and J by 7 bases; unmatched bases: 6. CDR3 length equals 16 residues. The CDR3 reads CASRGLAGGPGNEQFF. CDR3 coding DNA: TGTGCCAGCAGGGGACTAGCGGGAGGGCCAGGGAATGAGCAGTTCTTC. Based on the CDR3 plus reference TRBV7-8 and TRBJ2-1, the full variable domain is GAGVSQSPRYKVAKRGQDVALRCDPISGHVSLFWYQQALGQGPEFLTYFQNEAQLDKSGLPSDRFFAERPEGSVSTLKIQRTQQEDSAVYLCASRGLAGGPGNEQFFGPGTRLTVL.

The V call is TRBV6-5, the J call TRBJ2-2; maybe TRBD1 (6 bases). From germline, CDR1 is MNHEY and CDR2 SVGAGI. Trimming removed 8 bases at V and 5 bases at J, with 9 bases between. The CDR3 totals 12 residues. The CDR3 sequence: CASWTVTGELFF. In DNA form, the CDR3 reads TGTGCCAGCTGGACAGTAACCGGGGAGCTGTTTTTT.

The chain joins TRBV5-1 to TRBJ1-3; D remains ambiguous. The CDR3 has 15 residues. Germline CDR1 SGHRS, CDR2 YFSETQ. V was cut by 4 bases and J by 4 bases, with 15 bases left in between. CDR3 sequence reads: CASSPGWERGNTIYF. In DNA, the CDR3 is TGCGCCAGCAGCCCGGGCTGGGAGAGGGGAAACACCATATATTTT.

This chain's CDR3 is CASSRAAYNEQFF. CDR3 in DNA: TGTGCCAGCAGCCGGGCCGCCTACAATGAGCAGTTCTTC. V and J are TRBV27 and TRBJ2-1; D is ambiguous. Germline CDR1 and CDR2: MNHEY and SMNVEV (reference sequence). Trimming cost V 6 bases and J 2 bases, with 8 bases left between them. The CDR3 runs 13 residues.

V is TRBV5-6 and J is TRBJ1-2; 9 bases fit TRBD1. Per the germline V gene, CDR1 is SGHDT and CDR2 is YYEEEE. Unmatched junction bases numbered 6, after V lost 0 bases and J lost 9 bases. The CDR3 loop spans 14 amino acids. CDR3 amino acids: CASSLVTGGNSYTF. The CDR3 region has the DNA TGTGCCAGCAGCTTGGTGACAGGGGGGAATAGCTACACCTTC.

This clone occurred a few times. This chain connects TRBV30 to TRBJ1-4, with D hard to call. This CDR3 has 12 residues. From germline, CDR1 is GTSNPN and CDR2 SVGIG (reference sequence). Trimming removed 5 bases from V and 6 bases from J, with 10 bases in between. CDR3 in DNA: TGTGCCTGGTCGGGGATCGATGAAAAACTGTTTTTT. As protein: CAWSGIDEKLFF.

The chain couples TRBV5-1 to TRBJ2-1; 8 positions agree with TRBD2. Looked up from germline, CDR1 is SGHRS and CDR2 is YFSETQ. The CDR3 length is 17 residues. V was clipped by 4 bases and J by 0 bases; unmatched bases: 9. Here the CDR3 reads CASSPAPGGPSYNEQFF. DNA for the CDR3: TGCGCCAGCAGCCCGGCTCCGGGGGGGCCCTCCTACAATGAGCAGTTCTTC.

The V and J genes are TRBV6-1 and TRBJ2-1; D gene uncertain. This CDR3 has 10 residues. Germline V gene lookup returns CDR1 MNHNS and CDR2 SASEGT. Trimming took off 8 bases at V and 15 bases at J, with 14 bases between the two ends. The CDR3, as DNA: TGTGCCAGCTGGGTCCAAAGTCTGTTCTTC. Protein sequence: CASWVQSLFF.

The V call is TRBV28, the J call TRBJ2-1; 9 positions agree with TRBD1. The CDR3 is 15 residues long. V was pared by 6 bases and J by 6 bases, with 9 bases of the junction left unmatched. CDR1 is MDHEN and CDR2 is SYDVKM in the germline V gene. CDR3: CASSPTGTGINEQFF. CDR3 nucleotide sequence: TGTGCCAGCAGCCCAACAGGGACAGGGATCAATGAGCAGTTCTTC.

This sequence joins TRBV19 and TRBJ2-2; tentative D call: TRBD1 (6 bases). Deletions cut 7 bases from V and 0 bases from J, with 18 bases between. This CDR3 spans 17 amino acids. CDR1 is LNHDA and CDR2 is SQIVND in the germline V gene (reference sequence). The CDR3 DNA follows: TGTGCCAGTATCACAGGGAGAGAAGACGCGAACACCGGGGAGCTGTTTTTT. Residues: CASITGREDANTGELFF.

The chain employs TRBV19 and TRBJ2-6; 7 nucleotides agree with TRBD1. Germline V lookup: CDR1 LNHDA, CDR2 SQIVND (reference sequence). Trimming removed 4 bases from V and 1 base from J; junction bases left unmatched: 7. This CDR3 has 17 residues. Here the CDR3 DNA reads TGTGCCAGTAGTAAGCGACAGGGTAGGTCTGGGGCCAACGTCCTGACTTTC. Its translation: CASSKRQGRSGANVLTF.

The genes are TRBV19 and TRBJ2-7, with unresolved D. Trimming took 3 bases from V and 1 from J, leaving 10 bases between them. Germline V gives CDR1 LNHDA, CDR2 SQIVND (reference sequence). The CDR3 is 14 residues long. The DNA of the CDR3 is TGTGCCAGTAGTATGGTGGCGGAATCCTACGAGCAGTACTTC. Its translation is CASSMVAESYEQYF.

The J gene is TRBJ2-7, the V gene TRBV6-5; possibly TRBD2 for D (6 bases). The V end was cut by 6 bases, the J end by 0 bases, with 15 bases between. This CDR3 region has 15 residues. Germline V gene data show CDR1 as MNHEY and CDR2 as SVGAGI. CDR3 sequence: CASRLSGSPSYEQYF. CDR3 nucleotide sequence: TGTGCCAGCAGACTCAGCGGGTCCCCCTCCTACGAGCAGTACTTC.

The CDR3, as DNA: TGTGCCTGGAGGGAACCGGGACACCAAGAGACCCAGTACTTC. Encoded protein: CAWREPGHQETQYF. The chain uses TRBV30 and TRBJ2-5; D might be TRBD1 or TRBD2, each matching 5 bases. CDR3 length equals 14 residues. From germline, CDR1 is GTSNPN and CDR2 SVGIG (reference sequence). V was trimmed by 3 bases and J by 0 bases, leaving 11 bases between them.

CDR3 region: CASSLTGANYGYTF. The CDR3 nucleotides are TGTGCCAGCAGTCTAACAGGGGCCAACTATGGCTACACCTTC. This chain links TRBV28 with TRBJ1-2, with 7 bases lining up with TRBD1. Germline V lookup: CDR1 MDHEN, CDR2 SYDVKM. This CDR3 has 14 amino acids. The V segment lost 5 bases and the J segment 2 bases; nucleotides outside the gene matches: 5.

This clone appeared a single time. V and J are TRBV4-2 and TRBJ1-1; D call uncertain. Per germline, CDR1 LGHNA and CDR2 YNFKEQ. This CDR3 region has 14 residues. Trimming left V 0 bases short and J 1 base short, with 6 bases between. The CDR3 region has the DNA TGTGCCAGCAGCCAAGATAACCAGAACACTGAAGCTTTCTTT. This encodes CASSQDNQNTEAFF.

In its sample, this clone was seen once. The chain is built from TRBV5-4 and TRBJ2-3; 12 bases line up with TRBD2. There are 15 residues in the CDR3. Per the germline V gene, CDR1 is SGHNT and CDR2 is YYREEE (reference sequence). With 4 bases clipped from V and 9 bases from J, the junction kept 9 bases outside the gene matches. Here the CDR3 reads CASSNGLAGPPTQYF. The CDR3 bases are TGTGCCAGCAGCAACGGACTAGCGGGGCCCCCCACGCAGTATTTT.

The chain uses TRBV5-6 and TRBJ2-1; TRBD2 matches 9 bases. J was trimmed by 0 bases and V by 2 bases; bases with no gene match: 3. Germline CDR1 reads SGHDT; CDR2 reads YYEEEE. The CDR3 has 16 amino acids. The CDR3 reads CASSFLSGSSYNEQFF. CDR3 sequence (DNA): TGTGCCAGCAGCTTCCTTAGCGGGAGCTCCTACAATGAGCAGTTCTTC.

The chain recombines TRBV18 with TRBJ2-3; D unresolved. This CDR3 has 13 residues. From germline, CDR1 is KGHSH and CDR2 LQKENI. V was shortened by 2 bases and J by 3 bases, with 6 bases between the two germline ends. This chain's CDR3 is CASSPLLTDTQYF. In DNA, the CDR3 is TGTGCCAGCTCACCATTACTTACAGATACGCAGTATTTT.

This chain joins TRBV28 and TRBJ2-7, with a tentative D call TRBD2 (5 bases). Germline lookup yields CDR1 MDHEN and CDR2 SYDVKM. V lost 2 bases, J lost 2 bases, and 10 bases lay in between. CDR3 size: 14 residues. Here the CDR3 DNA reads TGTGCCAGCAGTTTAACGGGGAACACCTACGAGCAGTACTTC. It specifies CASSLTGNTYEQYF.